Listed below are T cell receptor beta chains from one sample, sequenced in a study of blood T cell repertoires in COVID-19. The table came from immunoSEQ multiplex PCR; TCRdb's copy has only in-frame clones and leaves some out. The sample includes about 220,000 clones, 65% to 90% of them seen just once. Material: peripheral blood. The receptors originated from a woman aged 70-85 years with COVID-19, enrolled during active disease. Each CDR3 is given with its conserved first and last residue. D genes are given only for firm matches. The listing skips clone size in some rows; elsewhere it reads once, few, many or a size class.

D gene: TRBD1
J gene: TRBJ1-2
V gene: TRBV5-1
clone size: -
CDR3 length: 14
CDR3 protein: CASSLGQGWYGYTF
CDR3 DNA: TGCGCCAGCAGCTTAGGACAGGGTTGGTATGGCTACACCTTC

D gene: -
J gene: TRBJ1-6
V gene: TRBV9
clone size: -
CDR3 length: 12
CDR3 protein: CASSAGDSPLHF
CDR3 DNA: TGTGCCAGCAGTGCAGGGGATTCACCCCTCCACTTT

D gene: TRBD1
J gene: TRBJ2-1
V gene: TRBV14
clone size: -
CDR3 length: 18
CDR3 protein: CASSPFAENRGNGNEQFF
CDR3 DNA: TGTGCCAGCAGCCCATTCGCAGAAAACAGGGGAAATGGTAATGAGCAGTTCTTC

D gene: TRBD2
J gene: TRBJ2-3
V gene: TRBV9
clone size: -
CDR3 length: 16
CDR3 protein: CASSVRPGGASDTQYF
CDR3 DNA: TGTGCCAGCAGCGTAAGGCCCGGGGGGGCATCAGATACGCAGTATTTT

D gene: -
J gene: TRBJ2-2
V gene: TRBV7-2
clone size: few
CDR3 length: 15
CDR3 protein: CASSRRGLNTGELFF
CDR3 DNA: TGTGCCAGCAGCCGCAGGGGATTGAACACCGGGGAGCTGTTTTTT

D gene: -
J gene: TRBJ1-4
V gene: TRBV21-1
clone size: -
CDR3 length: 15
CDR3 protein: CASSKSIALNEKLFF
CDR3 DNA: TGTGCCAGCAGCAAAAGTATAGCGCTTAATGAAAAACTGTTTTTT

D gene: -
J gene: TRBJ2-5
V gene: TRBV5-1
clone size: -
CDR3 length: 11
CDR3 protein: CASSFLETQYF
CDR3 DNA: TGCGCCAGCAGCTTTCTGGAGACCCAGTACTTC

D gene: -
J gene: TRBJ1-2
V gene: TRBV12-3/TRBV12-4
clone size: -
CDR3 length: 12
CDR3 protein: CASRQGYYGYTF
CDR3 DNA: TGTGCCAGCAGACAGGGTTACTATGGCTACACCTTC

D gene: TRBD1
J gene: TRBJ1-6
V gene: TRBV5-4
clone size: once
CDR3 length: 15
CDR3 protein: CASSTQGGSNSPLHF
CDR3 DNA: TGTGCCAGCTCAACGCAAGGGGGCTCGAATTCACCCCTCCACTTT

D gene: -
J gene: TRBJ2-4
V gene: TRBV5-8
clone size: -
CDR3 length: 11
CDR3 protein: CAGRRVDIQYF
CDR3 DNA: TGTGCCGGGCGGAGGGTAGACATTCAGTACTTC